Below, 16 T cell receptor beta chains from the same sample are listed, as sequenced in a study of cytomegalovirus exposure and HLA in healthy donors. The PCR used 60 Vbeta and 13 Jbeta primers. Measured with immunoSEQ multiplex PCR; TCRdb has only the in-frame clones, and not every one. The table lists roughly 130,000 clones, roughly four fifths of them singletons. Input material: PBMCs. The receptors here all came from a woman in her forties or fifties in good health and CMV-seropositive.

The chain uses TRBV7-8 and TRBJ2-7; 11 bases map to TRBD2. CDR1 is SGHVS and CDR2 is FQNEAQ in the germline V gene. The CDR3 loop spans 17 amino acids. V lost 1 base to trimming and J lost 2 bases; unmatched junction nucleotides: 7. Here the CDR3 reads CASSLGVTSGAPYEQYF. Written as DNA, the CDR3 is TGTGCCAGCAGCTTAGGGGTGACTAGCGGGGCACCCTACGAGCAGTACTTC.

The chain is built from TRBV5-4 and TRBJ2-1; tentatively, D is TRBD1 (5 bases). CDR1 and CDR2 from the germline V gene are SGHNT and YYREEE (reference sequence). V was cut by 4 bases and J by 5 bases, with 13 bases left in between. The CDR3 is 14 residues long. CDR3 DNA sequence: TGTGCCAGCAGCCCAACGACAGCTGACAATGAGCAGTTCTTC. Translation gives CASSPTTADNEQFF. Drawing the rest from reference TRBV5-4 and TRBJ2-1, the complete variable domain is ETGVTQSPTHLIKTRGQQVTLRCSSQSGHNTVSWYQQALGQGPQFIFQYYREEENGRGNFPPRFSGLQFPNYSSELNVNALELDDSALYLCASSPTTADNEQFFGPGTRLTVL.

This chain joins TRBV11-1 and TRBJ2-7, with D tentatively TRBD1 (5 bases). The CDR3 covers 13 residues. Trimming took 3 bases from V and 4 from J, leaving 10 bases between them. Germline CDR1 and CDR2: SGHAT and FQDESV (reference sequence). CDR3 in amino acids: CASSLGREYEQYF. The CDR3 DNA reads TGTGCCAGCAGCTTGGGCAGGGAATACGAGCAGTACTTC.

Remarks on this clone: One end of the junction varies from germline; a read error may be responsible. V gene TRBV5-1 combines with J gene TRBJ2-7; 7 positions agree with TRBD1. There are 14 residues in the CDR3. The germline V gene encodes CDR1 SGHRS and CDR2 YFSETQ. The chain's CDR3 is CASTLTGYPYEQYF. Here the CDR3 DNA reads TGCGCCAGCACCTTGACAGGGTACCCCTACGAGCAGTACTTC.

This clone was seen a handful of times. The chain joins TRBV7-9 to TRBJ2-5, with 9 bases that match TRBD1. V shed 2 bases and J 3 bases; nucleotides not matched to a gene: 1. The CDR3 is 14 residues long. Germline CDR1 is SEHNR and CDR2 is FQNEAQ (reference sequence). The CDR3 sequence is CASSLWDREETQYF. For the CDR3, the DNA is TGTGCCAGCAGCTTATGGGACAGGGAAGAGACCCAGTACTTC.

Of note for this clone: Mismatch with germline at one junction end may stem from a read error. CDR3 nucleotide sequence: TGTGCCAGCAGTTGGCAGGGGTTTGGAGAGGCCCAGTACTTC. Translating it yields CASSWQGFGEAQYF. This sequence joins TRBV2 and TRBJ2-5; the D gene is possibly TRBD1 (6 bases). This CDR3 comprises 14 residues. Germline V gives CDR1 SNHLY, CDR2 FYNNEI. Full variable domain (remainder filled in from reference TRBV2 and TRBJ2-5): EPEVTQTPSHQVTQMGQEVILRCVPISNHLYFYWYRQILGQKVEFLVSFYNNEISEKSEIFDDQFSVERPDGSNFTLKIRSTKLEDSAMYFCASSWQGFGEAQYFGPGTRLLVL.

The CDR3 spells CASSSSGHTEAFF. The CDR3 DNA is TGTGCCAGCAGTTCTTCAGGGCACACTGAAGCTTTCTTT. The V call is TRBV25-1, the J call TRBJ1-1, with D maybe TRBD1 (5 bases). Trimming took off 5 bases at V and 3 bases at J, with 10 bases between the two ends. Germline V CDR1 and CDR2: MGHDK, SYGVNS. This CDR3 is 13 amino acids long.

The V and J genes are TRBV7-2 and TRBJ1-6; 7 nucleotides match TRBD1. The CDR3 covers 15 residues. The ends lost 5 bases at V and 6 bases at J; junction bases unmatched: 7. In germline, CDR1 is SGHTA, CDR2 FQGNSA. The CDR3 sequence is CASSTQTGPNSPLHF. CDR3 nucleotide sequence: TGTGCCAGCAGCACTCAGACAGGGCCTAATTCACCCCTCCACTTT.

This chain joins TRBV27 and TRBJ2-6, with 10 bases fitting TRBD1. Germline loops: CDR1 MNHEY, CDR2 SMNVEV (reference sequence). J lost 2 bases, V lost 6 bases, and 7 bases had no gene match. This CDR3 region has 17 residues. CDR3 sequence (DNA): TGTGCCAGCAGATGGACAGGGGGGAAGGCTGGGGCCAACGTCCTGACTTTC. It specifies CASRWTGGKAGANVLTF.

The J gene is TRBJ1-5, the V gene TRBV5-6; 8 bases line up with TRBD1. CDR1 SGHDT and CDR2 YYEEEE come from the germline V gene. The ends lost 4 bases at V and 0 bases at J; junction bases unmatched: 12. The CDR3 is made up of 18 amino acids. The CDR3 bases are TGTGCCAGCAGCACAGGGGGGAGACTTTTAGATAGCAATCAGCCCCAGCATTTT. This codes for CASSTGGRLLDSNQPQHF.

V is TRBV7-2 and J is TRBJ2-7; 7 bases align to TRBD2. Germline CDR1 and CDR2: SGHTA and FQGNSA. Germline trimming cut 2 bases from V and 6 bases from J; bases unmatched to any gene: 10. The CDR3 consists of 15 residues. CDR3 loop: CASSLSGVAQGEQYF. The CDR3, as DNA: TGTGCCAGCAGCTTAAGCGGGGTGGCCCAGGGCGAGCAGTACTTC.

The chain combines TRBV27 with TRBJ2-7; D unresolved. V dropped 6 bases and J dropped 3 bases, with 12 bases sitting between them. The CDR3 length is 13 residues. Germline CDR1 MNHEY, CDR2 SMNVEV (reference sequence). CDR3 sequence reads: CASSPPLGYEQYF. Written as DNA, the CDR3 is TGTGCCAGCAGCCCCCCCCTAGGCTACGAGCAGTACTTC.

This clone was detected only a few times. The genes are TRBV5-6 and TRBJ1-3; 10 positions agree with TRBD1. Germline V gives CDR1 SGHDT, CDR2 YYEEEE. Trimming cost V 4 bases and J 3 bases; bases outside gene matches: 7. The CDR3 consists of 16 residues. As DNA, the CDR3 is TGTGCCAGCAGCACCATCGACAGGGGGCTTGGAAACACCATATATTTT. Protein sequence: CASSTIDRGLGNTIYF.

This clone has a handful of counts. The gene calls are TRBV19 and TRBJ1-4; D gene ambiguous. With 3 bases removed from V and 5 bases from J, the gap between germline ends came to 13 bases. The CDR3 covers 15 residues. CDR1 and CDR2 (germline): LNHDA, SQIVND (reference sequence). The CDR3 reads CASSMPNLLNEKLFF. As DNA, the CDR3 is TGTGCCAGTAGTATGCCCAACCTACTGAATGAAAAACTGTTTTTT.

The chain carries TRBV5-1 and TRBJ2-2; maybe TRBD2 (5 bases). The CDR3 is made up of 19 amino acids. Germline V CDR1 and CDR2: SGHRS, YFSETQ. The V end was cut by 4 bases, the J end by 6 bases, with 28 bases between. The CDR3 DNA reads as TGCGCCAGCAGCAACACAACCTCGGGATGGGGAACTCGCGCCGGGGAGCTGTTTTTT. Translating it yields CASSNTTSGWGTRAGELFF.

V and J are TRBV5-4 and TRBJ2-5, with D perhaps TRBD2 (5 bases). This CDR3 spans 13 amino acids. CDR1 and CDR2 from the germline V gene are SGHNT and YYREEE (reference sequence). The germline V and J ends were trimmed by 6 bases and 1 base, with 10 bases remaining between them. The CDR3 nucleotides are TGTGCCAGCAACACGGACTTCCAAGAGACCCAGTACTTC. This translates into CASNTDFQETQYF.